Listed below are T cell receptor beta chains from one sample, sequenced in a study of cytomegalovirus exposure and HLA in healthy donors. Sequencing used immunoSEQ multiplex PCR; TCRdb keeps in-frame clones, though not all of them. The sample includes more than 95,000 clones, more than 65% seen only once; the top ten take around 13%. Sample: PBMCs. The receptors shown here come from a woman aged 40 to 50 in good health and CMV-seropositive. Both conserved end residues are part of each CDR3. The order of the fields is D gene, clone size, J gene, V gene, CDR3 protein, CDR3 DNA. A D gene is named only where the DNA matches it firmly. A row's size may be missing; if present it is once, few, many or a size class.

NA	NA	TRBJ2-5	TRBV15	CATSSLGGHETQYF	TGTGCCACCAGCAGTCTCGGAGGTCATGAGACCCAGTACTTC
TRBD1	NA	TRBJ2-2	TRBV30	CASRGGQGTGELFF	TGTGCCTCGAGGGGGGGACAGGGCACCGGGGAGCTGTTTTTT
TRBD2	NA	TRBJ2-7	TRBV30	CAWSAWGTSGTYEQYF	TGTGCCTGGAGTGCCTGGGGGACTAGCGGAACCTACGAGCAGTACTTC
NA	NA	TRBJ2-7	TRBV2	CASRDWHSYEQYF	TGTGCCAGCAGGGACTGGCACTCCTACGAGCAGTACTTC
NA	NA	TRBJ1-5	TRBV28	CASSRRGGSGNQPQHF	TGTGCCAGCAGTCGCCGGGGGGGGAGCGGCAATCAGCCCCAGCATTTT
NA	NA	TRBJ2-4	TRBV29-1	CSVEGGGIQYF	TGCAGCGTTGAAGGGGGAGGCATTCAGTACTTC
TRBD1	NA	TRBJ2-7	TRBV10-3	CAISWDSRYEQYF	TGTGCCATCAGTTGGGACAGCCGCTACGAGCAGTACTTC
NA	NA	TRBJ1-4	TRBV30	CAWSQVSANEKLFF	TGTGCCTGGAGTCAGGTTTCCGCTAATGAAAAACTGTTTTTT
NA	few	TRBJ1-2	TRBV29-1	CSVLFQGSYGYTF	TGCAGCGTCCTGTTTCAGGGGAGCTATGGCTACACCTTC
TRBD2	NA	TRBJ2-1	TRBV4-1	CASSQPSSGRAKREQFF	TGCGCCAGCAGCCAACCCTCTAGCGGGAGGGCAAAACGTGAGCAGTTCTTC
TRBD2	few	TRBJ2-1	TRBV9	CASSAGLAGGNEQFF	TGTGCCAGCAGCGCCGGACTAGCGGGAGGCAATGAGCAGTTCTTC
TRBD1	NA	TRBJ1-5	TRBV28	CASGTGARQPQHF	TGTGCCAGCGGGACAGGGGCGCGCCAGCCCCAGCATTTT
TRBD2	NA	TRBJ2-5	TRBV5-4	CASSLSPSGQETQYF	TGTGCCAGCAGCTTGAGCCCTAGCGGGCAAGAGACCCAGTACTTC
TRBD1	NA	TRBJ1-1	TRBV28	CASSSSQGLPNTEAFF	TGTGCCAGCAGTTCCTCACAGGGGCTACCGAACACTGAAGCTTTCTTT
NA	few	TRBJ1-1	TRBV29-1	CSVRARGKGTEAFF	TGCAGCGTCCGCGCGCGGGGGAAAGGGACTGAAGCTTTCTTT
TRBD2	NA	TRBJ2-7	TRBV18	CASSPSGLSYEQYF	TGTGCCAGCTCACCCTCGGGACTAAGCTACGAGCAGTACTTC
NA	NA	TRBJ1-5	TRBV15	CATSRGVNQPQHF	TGTGCCACCAGCAGAGGAGTCAATCAGCCCCAGCATTTT
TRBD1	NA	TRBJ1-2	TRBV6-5	CASSPGTGAYGYTF	TGTGCCAGCAGCCCTGGGACAGGGGCGTATGGCTACACCTTC
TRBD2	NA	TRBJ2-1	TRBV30	CAWSARGGVEQFF	TGTGCCTGGAGTGCTAGGGGAGGGGTTGAGCAGTTCTTC
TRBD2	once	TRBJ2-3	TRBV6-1	CASSRTSVDTDTQYF	TGTGCCAGCAGCCGGACTAGCGTAGACACAGATACGCAGTATTTT
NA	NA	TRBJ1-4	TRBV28	CASSTGASNEKLFF	TGTGCCAGCAGTACAGGAGCTTCTAATGAAAAACTGTTTTTT
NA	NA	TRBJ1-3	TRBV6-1	CASRKWTDLGNTIYF	TGTGCCAGCAGAAAATGGACAGATCTTGGAAACACCATATATTTT
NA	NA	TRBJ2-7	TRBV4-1	CASSQGVRGDWEQYF	TGCGCCAGCAGCCAAGGGGTCAGGGGGGATTGGGAGCAGTACTTC
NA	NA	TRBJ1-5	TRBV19	CASSINPTNQPQHF	TGTGCCAGTAGTATCAACCCTACTAATCAGCCCCAGCATTTT
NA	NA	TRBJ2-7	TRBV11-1	CASSLGVRGEQYF	TGTGCCAGCAGCTTAGGGGTCCGGGGAGAGCAGTACTTC
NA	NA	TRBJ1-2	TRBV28	CASSSAFQGRYGYTF	TGTGCCAGCAGTTCCGCCTTTCAGGGTCGGTATGGCTACACCTTC